The 11 T cell receptor beta chains below were found in one sample sequenced in a study of T cell repertoires in cytomegalovirus infection. MiXCR, applied by TCRdb to the reads, yields one record per CDR3 protein. Of 300,000 to 400,000 distinct CDR3 sequences listed, 25% to 35% are singletons. No antigen has been assigned to these receptors. The sequencing here drew on cultured PBMCs, taken from culture after CMV antigen stimulation. These receptors originate from a human donor in good health (CMV status not recorded). Some clones in this sample may be carry-over from other donors' samples.

In this sample, this clonotype turned up a few times. CDR3 in amino acids: CASSLHRTGGNEQFF. CDR3 sequence (DNA): TGCGCCAGCAGCTTGCATAGGACAGGAGGAAATGAGCAGTTCTTC. This chain links TRBV5-1 with TRBJ2-1, with TRBD1 matching over 7 bases. Germline V lookup: CDR1 SGHRS, CDR2 YFSETQ. CDR3 size: 15 residues. With 1 base clipped from V and 7 bases from J, the junction kept 8 bases outside the gene matches.

The CDR3: CASSPRTDDTGELFF. In DNA form, the CDR3 reads TGCGCCAGCAGCCCGCGGACAGACGACACCGGGGAGCTGTTTTTT. V gene TRBV5-1 combines with J gene TRBJ2-2, with D perhaps matching TRBD1 (6 bases). This CDR3 comprises 15 residues. V was shortened by 4 bases and J by 3 bases, with 13 bases between the two germline ends. Germline V CDR1 and CDR2: SGHRS, YFSETQ.

The chain is built from TRBV9 and TRBJ2-1; TRBD2 agrees at 11 bases. V lost 3 bases, J lost 4 bases, and 6 bases stayed unmatched. The germline CDR1 and CDR2 sequences are SGDLS and YYNGEE. The CDR3 contains 16 residues. The CDR3 bases are TGTGCCAGCAGCGGACCAACTAGCGGGGGTTACAATGAGCAGTTCTTC. This sequence encodes CASSGPTSGGYNEQFF.

This clonotype has a handful of counts. This chain uses TRBV20-1 with TRBJ1-5, with D tentatively TRBD1 (5 bases). The germline gives CDR1 DFQATT, CDR2 SNEGSKA (reference sequence). This CDR3 has 14 residues. V was trimmed by 1 base and J by 1 base, leaving 8 bases between them. CDR3 region: CSARVGGSNQPQHF. The CDR3 bases are TGCAGTGCTAGAGTCGGGGGAAGCAATCAGCCCCAGCATTTT.

The chain has TRBV20-1 and TRBJ2-3; D possibly corresponds to TRBD1 (6 bases). The CDR3 length is 13 residues. Germline lookup yields CDR1 DFQATT and CDR2 SNEGSKA (reference sequence). Trimming took off 3 bases at V and 6 bases at J, with 13 bases between the two ends. The CDR3 DNA follows: TGCAGTGCTAGTTTTTACCAGGGGGATACGCAGTATTTT. Its protein product is CSASFYQGDTQYF.

This clonotype turned up a few times. The rearrangement joins TRBV6-1 to TRBJ2-7, with TRBD1 as a possible D gene (5 bases). V lost 5 bases and J 3 bases, leaving 20 bases between the germline ends. The CDR3 has 16 amino acids. The V gene's germline CDR1 is MNHNS and CDR2 SASEGT. CDR3 sequence: CASSYSFRVGNYEQYF. The CDR3 DNA reads TGTGCCAGCAGTTATTCTTTCAGGGTAGGGAACTACGAGCAGTACTTC.

At least ten counts were recorded for this clonotype. V is TRBV7-8 and J is TRBJ1-5, with 7 bases that match TRBD1. CDR1 and CDR2 (germline): SGHVS, FQNEAQ. V lost 5 bases and J lost 6; bases outside the gene matches: 7. The CDR3 loop spans 14 amino acids. The chain's CDR3 is CASSTQGSGQPQHF. CDR3 nucleotide sequence: TGTGCCAGCAGCACACAGGGGTCCGGTCAGCCCCAGCATTTT.

The chain has TRBV12-3 or TRBV12-4 and TRBJ2-7; TRBD1 matches 8 bases. CDR3 length: 14 amino acids. V shed 3 bases and J 2 bases; nucleotides not matched to a gene: 3. The CDR3 region is CASSFDRGTYEQYF. CDR3 coding DNA: TGTGCCAGCAGTTTTGACAGGGGTACCTACGAGCAGTACTTC.

This clonotype has a handful of counts. V is TRBV29-1 and J is TRBJ1-1; D is unclear. Per the germline V gene, CDR1 is SQVTM and CDR2 is ANQGSEA. This CDR3 comprises 12 residues. Trimming removed 4 bases at V and 0 bases at J, with 6 bases between. CDR3 residues: CSVAPMNTEAFF. CDR3 bases: TGCAGCGTTGCCCCCATGAACACTGAAGCTTTCTTT. Using reference TRBV29-1 and TRBJ1-1 for the parts outside the CDR3, the full variable domain is SAVISQKPSRDICQRGTSLTIQCQVDSQVTMMFWYRQQPGQSLTLIATANQGSEATYESGFVIDKFPISRPNLTFSTLTVSNMSPEDSSIYLCSVAPMNTEAFFGQGTRLTVV.

This clonotype was recorded a few times. The rearrangement joins TRBV12-5 to TRBJ2-1; 9 bases fit TRBD2. V was pared by 8 bases and J by 7 bases, with 6 bases of the junction left unmatched. Per the germline V gene, CDR1 is LGHNT and CDR2 is FRNRAP. The CDR3 is 13 amino acids. DNA of the CDR3: TGTGCTAGTAGACTAGCGGCGAGGAATGAGCAGTTCTTC. This translates into CASRLAARNEQFF. Looking up the rest from reference TRBV12-5 and TRBJ2-1 gives the full variable domain: DARVTQTPRHKVTEMGQEVTMRCQPILGHNTVFWYRQTMMQGLELLAYFRNRAPLDDSGMPKDRFSAEMPDATLATLKIQPSEPRDSAVYFCASRLAARNEQFFGPGTRLTVL.

This clonotype has a handful of counts. The chain links TRBV5-1 to TRBJ2-2; 7 nucleotides line up with TRBD2. Germline V gene sequence: CDR1 SGHRS, CDR2 YFSETQ. There are 16 residues in the CDR3. After removal of 1 base from V and 6 bases from J, the junction contained 9 bases not matched to a gene. The CDR3: CASSLTAGVASGELFF. CDR3 DNA: TGCGCCAGCAGCTTGACCGCGGGAGTGGCTTCCGGGGAGCTGTTTTTT.